This T cell receptor (beta chain) was recorded in a study of OX40 agonist ivuxolimab in advanced cancers. At the level of the study: The dose of intravenous ivuxolimab that patients received every 2 weeks ranged from 0.01 to 10 mg/kg.

Sequenced by immunoSEQ multiplex PCR; TCRdb stores in-frame clones only, minus some. Of tens of thousands of clones listed, roughly 80% are singletons. The CDR3 runs 15 residues. From germline, CDR1 is SGHRS and CDR2 YFSETQ. Trimming shortened V by 0 bases and J by 2 bases, and 12 bases separated the two germline ends. The sequenced sample was CD4+ or CD8+ T cells sorted from blood, obtained in a trial of the OX40 agonist ivuxolimab. The chain couples TRBV5-1 to TRBJ2-7; D possibly uses TRBD1 or TRBD2 (5 bases each). The receptor was derived from an adult with an advanced solid tumor such as melanoma, head and neck, liver or kidney cancer. In nucleotides, the CDR3 is TGCGCCAGCAGCTTGGACTCGGGGCCGGCCTACGAGCAGTACTTC. Its translation: CASSLDSGPAYEQYF.